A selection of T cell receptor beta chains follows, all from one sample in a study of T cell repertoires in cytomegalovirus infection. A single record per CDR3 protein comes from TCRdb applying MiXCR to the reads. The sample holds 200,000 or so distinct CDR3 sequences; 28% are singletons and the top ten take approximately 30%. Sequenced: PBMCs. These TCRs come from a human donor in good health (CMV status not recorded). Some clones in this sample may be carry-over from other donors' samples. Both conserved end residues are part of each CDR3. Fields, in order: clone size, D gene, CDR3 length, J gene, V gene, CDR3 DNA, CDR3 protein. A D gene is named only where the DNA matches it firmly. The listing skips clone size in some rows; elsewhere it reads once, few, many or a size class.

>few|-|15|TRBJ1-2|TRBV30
TGTGCCTGGAGTAGGGGAAGGACGATTGGAGATGGCTACACCTTC
CAWSRGRTIGDGYTF
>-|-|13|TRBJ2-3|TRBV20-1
TGCAGTGCTCCCCGGGGGTTAGCAGATACGCAGTATTTT
CSAPRGLADTQYF
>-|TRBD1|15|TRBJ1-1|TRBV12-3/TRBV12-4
TGTGCCAGCAGCCTTTTCGGGACAGGCCCAACCAAAACTTTCTTT
CASSLFGTGPTKTFF
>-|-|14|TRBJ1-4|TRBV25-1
TGTGCCAGCAGGGTTGCGGGAACTAATGAAAAACTGTTTTTT
CASRVAGTNEKLFF
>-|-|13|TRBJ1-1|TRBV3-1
TGTGCCAGCAGCCAAGATCGAGCGTCGGTGGCTTTCTTT
CASSQDRASVAFF
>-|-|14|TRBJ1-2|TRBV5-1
TGCGCCAGCAGCCGTACGAGGGGAGACTATGGCTACACCTTC
CASSRTRGDYGYTF
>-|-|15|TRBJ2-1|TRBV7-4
TGTGCCAGCAGCTTAGCGCTGGGACGCCTCAATGAGCAGTTCTTC
CASSLALGRLNEQFF
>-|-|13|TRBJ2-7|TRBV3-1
TGTGCCAGCAGCCAAGGGACTACCTACGAGCAGTACTTC
CASSQGTTYEQYF
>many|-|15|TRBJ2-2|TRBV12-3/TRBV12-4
TGTGCCAGCACCACCCGGGCGGTAAACACCGGGGAGCTGTTTTTT
CASTTRAVNTGELFF
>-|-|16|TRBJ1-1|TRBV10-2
TGCGCCAGCAGTGAGCCACAGGGATCCATGAACACTGAAGCTTTCTTT
CASSEPQGSMNTEAFF
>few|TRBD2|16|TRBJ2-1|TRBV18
TGTGCCAGCTCACCTATCGGGACTAGCGGGGTCCATGAGCAGTTCTTC
CASSPIGTSGVHEQFF
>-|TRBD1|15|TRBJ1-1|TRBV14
TGTGCCAGCAGCCTCAGGACAGGGAGGAACACTGAAGCTTTCTTT
CASSLRTGRNTEAFF
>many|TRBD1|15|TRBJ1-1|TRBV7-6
TGTGCCAGCAGCCCGGGGGGGACAGGGAGCACTGAAGCTTTCTTT
CASSPGGTGSTEAFF
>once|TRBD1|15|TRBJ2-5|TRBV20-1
TGCAGTGCTCCTAAGACAGGGTTCCAGGAGGAGACCCAGTACTTC
CSAPKTGFQEETQYF
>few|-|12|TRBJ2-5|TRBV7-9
TGTGCCAGCAGCTTAGCGAGGCTAGCCCCGTACTTC
CASSLARLAPYF
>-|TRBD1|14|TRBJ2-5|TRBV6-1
TGTGCCAGCAGTGAATGGGACAGGAGGGAGACCCAGTACTTC
CASSEWDRRETQYF
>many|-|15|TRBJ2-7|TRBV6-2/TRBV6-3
TGTGCCAGCAGGCTATACCGGGACGGAACCTACGAGCAGTACTTC
CASRLYRDGTYEQYF
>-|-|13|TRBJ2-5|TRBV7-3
TGTGCCAGCAGCCCTGGACTCATGGAGACCCAGTACTTC
CASSPGLMETQYF
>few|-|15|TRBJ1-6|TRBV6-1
TGTGCCAGTCATCGTGGAGGATGGTCTAATTCACCCCTCCACTTT
CASHRGGWSNSPLHF
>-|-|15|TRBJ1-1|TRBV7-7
TGTGCTAGCAGCTTAGAACAGGAGATGAACACTGAAGCTTTCTTT
CASSLEQEMNTEAFF
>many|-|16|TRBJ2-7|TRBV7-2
TGTGCCAGCAGCTTAGGGGGACGGGCGGACCGCTACGAGCAGTACTTC
CASSLGGRADRYEQYF
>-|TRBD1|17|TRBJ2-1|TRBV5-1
TGCGCCAGCAGCTCGGATACCGGGACAGGGGCCACCAATGAGCAGTTCTTC
CASSSDTGTGATNEQFF
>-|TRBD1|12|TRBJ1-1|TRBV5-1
TGCGCCAGCAGCACAGACAGGGAACGAGCTTTCTTT
CASSTDRERAFF
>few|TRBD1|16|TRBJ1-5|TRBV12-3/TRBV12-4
TGTGCCAGCAGCCCCAGGGGGCGAGGGAGCAATCAGCCCCAGCATTTT
CASSPRGRGSNQPQHF
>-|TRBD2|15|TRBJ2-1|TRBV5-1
TGCGCCAGCAGCTTGGTTGCGGGGGGGCTTAATGAGCAGTTCTTC
CASSLVAGGLNEQFF
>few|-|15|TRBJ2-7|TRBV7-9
TGTGCCAGCAGCTTCTTCCAGGGTCAGAGCTACGAGCAGTACTTC
CASSFFQGQSYEQYF
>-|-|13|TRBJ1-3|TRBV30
TGTGCCTGGAGGGACTCCGGGGAAAACACCATATATTTT
CAWRDSGENTIYF
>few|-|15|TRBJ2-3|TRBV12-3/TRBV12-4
TGTGCCAGCAGTTTAAGGGGAGTTCTCACAGATACGCAGTATTTT
CASSLRGVLTDTQYF